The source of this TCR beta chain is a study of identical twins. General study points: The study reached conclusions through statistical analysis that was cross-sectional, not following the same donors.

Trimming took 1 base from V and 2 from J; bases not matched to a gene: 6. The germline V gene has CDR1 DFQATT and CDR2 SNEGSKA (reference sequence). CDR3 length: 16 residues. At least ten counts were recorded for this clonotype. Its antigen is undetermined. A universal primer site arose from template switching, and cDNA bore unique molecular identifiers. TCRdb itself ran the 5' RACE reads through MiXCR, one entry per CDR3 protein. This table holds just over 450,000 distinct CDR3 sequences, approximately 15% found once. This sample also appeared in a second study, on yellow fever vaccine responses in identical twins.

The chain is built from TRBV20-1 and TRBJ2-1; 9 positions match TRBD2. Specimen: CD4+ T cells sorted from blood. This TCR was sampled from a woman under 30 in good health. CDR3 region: CSARVSGSTAYNEQFF. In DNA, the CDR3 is TGCAGTGCTAGAGTTAGCGGGAGCACAGCCTACAATGAGCAGTTCTTC.